This note documents a single T cell receptor (beta chain) sequence. This sample stems from a study of T cell responses to AZD1222 COVID-19 vaccine. Sequencing used immunoSEQ multiplex PCR; TCRdb keeps in-frame clones, though not all of them. The sample includes approximately 100,000 clones, around 92% of them seen just once. CDR3 length: 14 amino acids. V dropped 2 bases and J dropped 5 bases, with 12 bases sitting between them. Germline V gene data show CDR1 as GTSNPN and CDR2 as SVGIG (reference sequence). The receptor comes from an adult in good health. The V and J genes are TRBV30 and TRBJ2-2; tentative D call: TRBD2 (6 bases). The sample was peripheral blood, taken on day 0 of AZD1222 vaccination. Here the CDR3 reads CAWSTGVATGELFF. The CDR3 coding sequence is TGTGCCTGGAGTACGGGAGTTGCGACCGGGGAGCTGTTTTTT.